A selection of T cell receptor beta chains follows, all from one sample in a study of blood T cell repertoires in COVID-19. The assay was immunoSEQ multiplex PCR, and TCRdb's table has in-frame clones only and misses some. In the table there are about 260,000 clones, about 87% of which are singletons. Specimen: peripheral blood. The source of these receptors is a woman aged 40-49 years who had recovered from COVID-19. Each CDR3 is given with its conserved first and last residue. Each record gives: CDR3 protein, CDR3 DNA, J gene, V gene, clone size, D gene. The D gene is left open where the match is weak. Only part of the rows carry a size: once, few, many, or a class if the clone is expanded.

cdr3_aa: CASSPAGVATDTQYF
cdr3_nt: TGTGCCAGCAGTCCCGCAGGGGTCGCCACAGATACGCAGTATTTT
j_call: TRBJ2-3
v_call: TRBV25-1
clone_size: .
d_call: .

cdr3_aa: CAWTLGQTEAFF
cdr3_nt: TGTGCCTGGACCCTAGGACAGACTGAAGCTTTCTTT
j_call: TRBJ1-1
v_call: TRBV30
clone_size: .
d_call: .

cdr3_aa: CASSVAWRGGLGTDTQYF
cdr3_nt: TGTGCCAGCAGCGTAGCTTGGCGGGGGGGCCTAGGCACAGATACGCAGTATTTT
j_call: TRBJ2-3
v_call: TRBV9
clone_size: .
d_call: TRBD2

cdr3_aa: CAWTNGSPLHF
cdr3_nt: TGTGCCTGGACCAACGGGTCACCCCTCCACTTT
j_call: TRBJ1-6
v_call: TRBV30
clone_size: .
d_call: .

cdr3_aa: CASSRDTTGELFF
cdr3_nt: TGCGCCAGCAGCAGGGACACCACCGGGGAGCTGTTTTTT
j_call: TRBJ2-2
v_call: TRBV5-1
clone_size: .
d_call: .

cdr3_aa: CASSYSRGGSNTEAFF
cdr3_nt: TGTGCCAGCAGTTACTCGAGAGGGGGCTCGAACACTGAAGCTTTCTTT
j_call: TRBJ1-1
v_call: TRBV6-5
clone_size: .
d_call: TRBD1

cdr3_aa: CASSEYGGASTDTQYF
cdr3_nt: TGTGCCAGCAGTGAATATGGGGGGGCAAGCACAGATACGCAGTATTTT
j_call: TRBJ2-3
v_call: TRBV6-1
clone_size: .
d_call: .

cdr3_aa: CASSIGGDLNTEAFF
cdr3_nt: TGTGCCAGCAGCATCGGGGGGGACCTGAACACTGAAGCTTTCTTT
j_call: TRBJ1-1
v_call: TRBV7-8
clone_size: .
d_call: .

cdr3_aa: CASTDNTKQYF
cdr3_nt: TGTGCCAGCACCGATAACACGAAGCAGTACTTC
j_call: TRBJ2-7
v_call: TRBV12-3/TRBV12-4
clone_size: .
d_call: .

cdr3_aa: CASSPSWGQIHEQYF
cdr3_nt: TGTGCCAGCAGCCCGTCTTGGGGGCAAATCCACGAGCAGTACTTC
j_call: TRBJ2-7
v_call: TRBV7-9
clone_size: once
d_call: .

cdr3_aa: CASSSGRGRAYNEQFF
cdr3_nt: TGTGCCAGCAGCTCAGGGAGGGGTCGGGCCTACAATGAGCAGTTCTTC
j_call: TRBJ2-1
v_call: TRBV7-6
clone_size: .
d_call: TRBD2

cdr3_aa: CASSLFGPSYEQYF
cdr3_nt: TGCGCCAGCAGCTTGTTTGGCCCGTCCTACGAGCAGTACTTC
j_call: TRBJ2-7
v_call: TRBV5-1
clone_size: .
d_call: .

cdr3_aa: CASSPTWSSYEQYF
cdr3_nt: TGTGCCAGCAGCCCGACTTGGAGCTCCTACGAGCAGTACTTC
j_call: TRBJ2-7
v_call: TRBV14
clone_size: .
d_call: .

cdr3_aa: CASSYDGGAGQPQHF
cdr3_nt: TGTGCCAGCAGTTACGATGGGGGCGCAGGCCAGCCCCAGCATTTT
j_call: TRBJ1-5
v_call: TRBV6-6
clone_size: .
d_call: .

cdr3_aa: CASSWGQGGTGELFF
cdr3_nt: TGTGCCAGCAGCTGGGGACAGGGTGGAACCGGGGAGCTGTTTTTT
j_call: TRBJ2-2
v_call: TRBV7-2
clone_size: few
d_call: TRBD1

cdr3_aa: CASSLEVGRAGGDGTEAFF
cdr3_nt: TGCGCCAGCAGCTTGGAAGTAGGTAGGGCCGGAGGGGACGGCACTGAAGCTTTCTTT
j_call: TRBJ1-1
v_call: TRBV5-1
clone_size: .
d_call: .

cdr3_aa: CASSLSRTGGTEAFF
cdr3_nt: TGTGCCAGCAGCTTATCGCGGACAGGGGGCACTGAAGCTTTCTTT
j_call: TRBJ1-1
v_call: TRBV7-9
clone_size: .
d_call: TRBD1

cdr3_aa: CASSLRLASTDTQYF
cdr3_nt: TGTGCCAGCAGCCTCCGACTAGCTAGCACAGATACGCAGTATTTT
j_call: TRBJ2-3
v_call: TRBV7-2
clone_size: .
d_call: TRBD2

cdr3_aa: CASSTSSDRGLYGYTF
cdr3_nt: TGTGCCAGCAGCACTAGTTCGGACAGGGGCCTCTATGGCTACACCTTC
j_call: TRBJ1-2
v_call: TRBV7-2
clone_size: .
d_call: TRBD1

cdr3_aa: CASNRQGGNSPLHF
cdr3_nt: TGTGCCAGCAACCGACAGGGTGGGAATTCACCCCTCCACTTT
j_call: TRBJ1-6
v_call: TRBV27
clone_size: .
d_call: TRBD1

cdr3_aa: CASRSGLSFGYTEAFF
cdr3_nt: TGTGCCAGCAGGAGTGGTCTTAGTTTCGGTTACACTGAAGCTTTCTTT
j_call: TRBJ1-1
v_call: TRBV2
clone_size: .
d_call: .

cdr3_aa: CASSLGGTNYGYTF
cdr3_nt: TGTGCCAGCAGTTTGGGGGGAACTAACTATGGCTACACCTTC
j_call: TRBJ1-2
v_call: TRBV7-2
clone_size: .
d_call: .

cdr3_aa: CASTLTGPNGYTF
cdr3_nt: TGTGCCAGCACCTTGACAGGACCTAACGGCTACACCTTC
j_call: TRBJ1-2
v_call: TRBV2
clone_size: .
d_call: .

cdr3_aa: CASSPQSGGQGAATNEKLFF
cdr3_nt: TGCGCCAGCAGCCCCCAAAGTGGCGGACAGGGGGCGGCTACTAATGAAAAACTGTTTTTT
j_call: TRBJ1-4
v_call: TRBV4-3
clone_size: .
d_call: TRBD1

cdr3_aa: CASSSGTSGGSYTGELFF
cdr3_nt: TGTGCCAGCAGCTCCGGGACTAGCGGGGGGTCTTACACCGGGGAGCTGTTTTTT
j_call: TRBJ2-2
v_call: TRBV5-8
clone_size: .
d_call: TRBD2

cdr3_aa: CATRASGAVQGQFF
cdr3_nt: TGTGCCACCAGGGCGAGCGGGGCGGTCCAAGGGCAGTTCTTC
j_call: TRBJ2-1
v_call: TRBV11-2
clone_size: .
d_call: TRBD2

cdr3_aa: CASSADREGEQYF
cdr3_nt: TGTGCCAGCTCCGCGGACAGGGAGGGCGAGCAGTACTTC
j_call: TRBJ2-7
v_call: TRBV18
clone_size: .
d_call: .

cdr3_aa: CASSVGGDDTEAFF
cdr3_nt: TGTGCCAGCAGTGTTGGAGGGGATGACACTGAAGCTTTCTTT
j_call: TRBJ1-1
v_call: TRBV2
clone_size: .
d_call: .

cdr3_aa: CASSFEGVGYTF
cdr3_nt: TGCGCCAGCAGCTTCGAAGGGGTTGGCTACACCTTC
j_call: TRBJ1-2
v_call: TRBV5-1
clone_size: .
d_call: .

cdr3_aa: CASSRDFSEQYF
cdr3_nt: TGTGCCAGCAGCCGGGACTTCTCCGAGCAGTACTTC
j_call: TRBJ2-7
v_call: TRBV14
clone_size: few
d_call: .

cdr3_aa: CASRGFRASGGEAFF
cdr3_nt: TGTGCCAGCAGGGGGTTTCGAGCCAGCGGCGGTGAAGCTTTCTTT
j_call: TRBJ1-1
v_call: TRBV2
clone_size: .
d_call: .

cdr3_aa: CASSFRLAGGYEQFF
cdr3_nt: TGTGCCAGCAGCTTCCGACTAGCGGGGGGGTACGAGCAGTTCTTC
j_call: TRBJ2-1
v_call: TRBV11-2
clone_size: .
d_call: TRBD2

cdr3_aa: CASSLRTGGSQDTEAFF
cdr3_nt: TGCGCCAGCAGCCTCAGGACAGGGGGCTCCCAGGACACTGAAGCTTTCTTT
j_call: TRBJ1-1
v_call: TRBV4-1
clone_size: once
d_call: TRBD1

cdr3_aa: CASSQYSRDNVLTF
cdr3_nt: TGTGCCAGCAGCCAGTACAGTCGTGACAACGTCCTGACTTTC
j_call: TRBJ2-6
v_call: TRBV6-5
clone_size: once
d_call: .

cdr3_aa: CASNYQGGKGNTIYF
cdr3_nt: TGTGCCAGCAATTACCAGGGAGGGAAGGGAAACACCATATATTTT
j_call: TRBJ1-3
v_call: TRBV2
clone_size: .
d_call: .

cdr3_aa: CAIRPFRGVYEQYF
cdr3_nt: TGTGCCATCCGGCCGTTTCGGGGGGTCTACGAGCAGTACTTC
j_call: TRBJ2-7
v_call: TRBV28
clone_size: .
d_call: TRBD2

cdr3_aa: CASGQAGVNEQFF
cdr3_nt: TGTGCTAGTGGCCAGGCGGGGGTCAATGAGCAGTTCTTC
j_call: TRBJ2-1
v_call: TRBV12-5
clone_size: .
d_call: TRBD2

cdr3_aa: CASSAWSRETQYF
cdr3_nt: TGTGCCAGCAGCGCCTGGTCTAGGGAGACCCAGTACTTC
j_call: TRBJ2-5
v_call: TRBV2
clone_size: .
d_call: .

cdr3_aa: CASSLVARYTDTQYF
cdr3_nt: TGTGCCAGCAGCTTAGTCGCGCGCTACACAGATACGCAGTATTTT
j_call: TRBJ2-3
v_call: TRBV7-2
clone_size: .
d_call: .

cdr3_aa: CASSFLDTHYGYTF
cdr3_nt: TGTGCCAGCAGCTTCCTGGACACTCACTATGGCTACACCTTC
j_call: TRBJ1-2
v_call: TRBV7-2
clone_size: .
d_call: .

cdr3_aa: CASSEGQGGTDTQYF
cdr3_nt: TGTGCCAGCAGTGAAGGCCAGGGTGGCACAGATACGCAGTATTTT
j_call: TRBJ2-3
v_call: TRBV2
clone_size: .
d_call: .

cdr3_aa: CASSLGSSLYEQYF
cdr3_nt: TGTGCCAGCAGCTTAGGTAGTAGTCTCTACGAGCAGTACTTC
j_call: TRBJ2-7
v_call: TRBV7-2
clone_size: .
d_call: .

cdr3_aa: CASSRESSYNEQFF
cdr3_nt: TGTGCCAGTAGTAGGGAGAGCTCCTACAATGAGCAGTTCTTC
j_call: TRBJ2-1
v_call: TRBV19
clone_size: .
d_call: .

cdr3_aa: CASSRGYEQYF
cdr3_nt: TGTGCCAGCAGTCGGGGTTACGAGCAGTACTTC
j_call: TRBJ2-7
v_call: TRBV6-5
clone_size: .
d_call: .

cdr3_aa: CASSGRLAGDPGELFF
cdr3_nt: TGTGCCAGCAGCGGCCGACTAGCGGGGGACCCCGGGGAGCTGTTTTTT
j_call: TRBJ2-2
v_call: TRBV7-2
clone_size: .
d_call: TRBD2

cdr3_aa: CASSSGTGEGYTF
cdr3_nt: TGTGCCAGCAGCTCCGGGACAGGGGAAGGCTACACCTTC
j_call: TRBJ1-2
v_call: TRBV5-4
clone_size: many
d_call: TRBD1

cdr3_aa: CASSSAGLAGYNEQFF
cdr3_nt: TGTGCCAGCAGTTCGGCCGGACTAGCGGGGTACAATGAGCAGTTCTTC
j_call: TRBJ2-1
v_call: TRBV5-4
clone_size: .
d_call: TRBD2

cdr3_aa: CASSPDRESEKLFF
cdr3_nt: TGTGCCAGCAGCCCGGACAGGGAGTCGGAGAAACTGTTTTTT
j_call: TRBJ1-4
v_call: TRBV5-4
clone_size: .
d_call: TRBD1

cdr3_aa: CASHTSTSGGAKNIQYF
cdr3_nt: TGTGCCAGCCACACATCGACTAGCGGGGGAGCCAAAAACATTCAGTACTTC
j_call: TRBJ2-4
v_call: TRBV19
clone_size: .
d_call: TRBD2

cdr3_aa: CASSPHRGWGNTIYF
cdr3_nt: TGTGCCAGCAGTCCTCACAGGGGTTGGGGAAACACCATATATTTT
j_call: TRBJ1-3
v_call: TRBV6-5
clone_size: .
d_call: TRBD1

cdr3_aa: CASSDLEGAGEQYF
cdr3_nt: TGTGCCAGCAGTGATCTGGAGGGGGCGGGGGAGCAGTACTTC
j_call: TRBJ2-7
v_call: TRBV2
clone_size: .
d_call: .

cdr3_aa: CASSLAGVTEAFF
cdr3_nt: TGCGCCAGCAGCTTAGCGGGGGTGACTGAAGCTTTCTTT
j_call: TRBJ1-1
v_call: TRBV4-1
clone_size: .
d_call: .

cdr3_aa: CATKGVTEAFF
cdr3_nt: TGTGCCACCAAGGGGGTCACTGAAGCTTTCTTT
j_call: TRBJ1-1
v_call: TRBV3-1/TRBV3-2
clone_size: .
d_call: .

cdr3_aa: CASTSVGEVNTEAFF
cdr3_nt: TGTGCCAGCACCTCGGTCGGGGAGGTGAACACTGAAGCTTTCTTT
j_call: TRBJ1-1
v_call: TRBV27
clone_size: .
d_call: .

cdr3_aa: CASSVGGLVPSREQYF
cdr3_nt: TGTGCCAGCAGCGTAGGGGGACTTGTACCTTCGCGCGAGCAGTACTTC
j_call: TRBJ2-7
v_call: TRBV9
clone_size: .
d_call: .

cdr3_aa: CASSAWIGGPTDEQFF
cdr3_nt: TGTGCCAGCAGTGCATGGATCGGGGGGCCTACGGATGAGCAGTTCTTC
j_call: TRBJ2-1
v_call: TRBV6-1
clone_size: .
d_call: .

cdr3_aa: CASSPNPAGEQYF
cdr3_nt: TGTGCCAGCAGTCCAAACCCCGCGGGCGAGCAGTACTTC
j_call: TRBJ2-7
v_call: TRBV12-3/TRBV12-4
clone_size: .
d_call: .

cdr3_aa: CASSVGTDSKPAYEQYF
cdr3_nt: TGTGCCAGCAGCGTCGGAACGGACAGTAAACCTGCCTACGAGCAGTACTTC
j_call: TRBJ2-7
v_call: TRBV9
clone_size: .
d_call: .

cdr3_aa: CASSPRGSGANVLTF
cdr3_nt: TGTGCCAGCAGCCCCAGGGGCTCTGGGGCCAACGTCCTGACTTTC
j_call: TRBJ2-6
v_call: TRBV3-1/TRBV3-2
clone_size: .
d_call: .